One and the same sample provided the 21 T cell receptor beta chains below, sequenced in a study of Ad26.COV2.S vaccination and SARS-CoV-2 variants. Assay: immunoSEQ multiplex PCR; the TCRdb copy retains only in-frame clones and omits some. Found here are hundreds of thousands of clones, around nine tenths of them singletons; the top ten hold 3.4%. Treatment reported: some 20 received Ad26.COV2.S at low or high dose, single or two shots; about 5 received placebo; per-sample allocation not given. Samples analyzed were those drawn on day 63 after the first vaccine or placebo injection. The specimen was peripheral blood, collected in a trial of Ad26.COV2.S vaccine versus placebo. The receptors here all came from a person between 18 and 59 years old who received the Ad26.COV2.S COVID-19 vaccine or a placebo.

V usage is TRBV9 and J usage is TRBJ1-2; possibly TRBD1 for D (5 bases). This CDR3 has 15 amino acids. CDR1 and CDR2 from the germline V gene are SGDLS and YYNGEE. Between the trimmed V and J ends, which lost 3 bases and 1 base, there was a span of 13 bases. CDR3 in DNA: TGTGCCAGCAGCGCCTCGGGACGGAGTAACTATGGCTACACCTTC. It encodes CASSASGRSNYGYTF.

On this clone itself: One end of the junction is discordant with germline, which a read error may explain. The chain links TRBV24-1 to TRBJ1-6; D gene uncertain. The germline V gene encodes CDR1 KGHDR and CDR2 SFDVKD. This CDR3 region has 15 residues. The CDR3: CATSDLKDPNAPLHF. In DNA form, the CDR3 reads TGTGCCACCAGTGATTTGAAGGATCCTAATGCACCCCTCCACTTT.

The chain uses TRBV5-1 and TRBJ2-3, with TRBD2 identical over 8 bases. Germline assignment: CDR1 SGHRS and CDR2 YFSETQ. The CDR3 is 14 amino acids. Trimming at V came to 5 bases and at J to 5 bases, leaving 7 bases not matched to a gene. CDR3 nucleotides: TGCGCCAGCAGGTCCAGCGGGGGCTTAGATACGCAGTATTTT. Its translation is CASRSSGGLDTQYF.

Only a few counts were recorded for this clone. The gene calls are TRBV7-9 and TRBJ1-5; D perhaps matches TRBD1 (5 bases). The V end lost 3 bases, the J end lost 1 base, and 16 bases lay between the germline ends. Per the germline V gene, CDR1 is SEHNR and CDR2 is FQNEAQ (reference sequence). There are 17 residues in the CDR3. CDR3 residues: CASSFEGGRDSNQPQHF. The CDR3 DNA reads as TGTGCCAGCAGCTTTGAAGGAGGGAGGGACAGCAATCAGCCCCAGCATTTT.

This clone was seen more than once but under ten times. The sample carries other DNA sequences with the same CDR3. The DNA of the CDR3 is TGCGCCAGCAGCCCCAGGGGGGACTATGGCTACACCTTC. Its translation is CASSPRGDYGYTF. V usage is TRBV4-1 and J usage is TRBJ1-2; 7 bases agree with TRBD1. Germline loops: CDR1 MGHRA, CDR2 YSYEKL. This CDR3 is built from 13 residues. V lost 4 bases to trimming and J lost 3 bases; unmatched junction nucleotides: 2.

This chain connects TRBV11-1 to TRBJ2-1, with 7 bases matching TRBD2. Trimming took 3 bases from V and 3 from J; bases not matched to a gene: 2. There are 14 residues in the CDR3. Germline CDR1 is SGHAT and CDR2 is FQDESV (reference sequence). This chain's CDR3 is CASSFWGGYNEQFF. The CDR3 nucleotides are TGTGCCAGCAGCTTTTGGGGGGGCTACAATGAGCAGTTCTTC.

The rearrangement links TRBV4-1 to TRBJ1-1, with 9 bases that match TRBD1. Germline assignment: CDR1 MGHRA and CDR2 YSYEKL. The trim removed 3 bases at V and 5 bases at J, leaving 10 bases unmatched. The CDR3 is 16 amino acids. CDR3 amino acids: CASSQALTGGETEAFF. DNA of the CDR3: TGCGCCAGCAGCCAGGCTTTAACAGGGGGCGAAACTGAAGCTTTCTTT.

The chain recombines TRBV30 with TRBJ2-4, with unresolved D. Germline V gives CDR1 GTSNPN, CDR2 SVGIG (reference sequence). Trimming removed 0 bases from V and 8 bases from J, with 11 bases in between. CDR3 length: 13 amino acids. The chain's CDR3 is CAWSVKGLDIQYF. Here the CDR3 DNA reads TGTGCCTGGAGTGTAAAGGGTTTGGACATTCAGTACTTC.

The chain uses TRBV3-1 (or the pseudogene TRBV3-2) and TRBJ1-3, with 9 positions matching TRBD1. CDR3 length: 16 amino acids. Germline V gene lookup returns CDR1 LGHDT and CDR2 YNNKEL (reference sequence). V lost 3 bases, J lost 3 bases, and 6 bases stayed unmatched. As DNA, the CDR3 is TGTGCCAGCAGCCACCGGACAGGGGATTTTGGAAACACCATATATTTT. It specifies CASSHRTGDFGNTIYF.

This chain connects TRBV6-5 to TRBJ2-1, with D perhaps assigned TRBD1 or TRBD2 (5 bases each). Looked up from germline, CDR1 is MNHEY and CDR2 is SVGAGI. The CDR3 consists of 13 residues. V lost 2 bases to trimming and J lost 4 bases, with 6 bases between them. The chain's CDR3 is CASSYGTYNEQFF. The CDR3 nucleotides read TGTGCCAGCAGTTACGGGACGTACAATGAGCAGTTCTTC.

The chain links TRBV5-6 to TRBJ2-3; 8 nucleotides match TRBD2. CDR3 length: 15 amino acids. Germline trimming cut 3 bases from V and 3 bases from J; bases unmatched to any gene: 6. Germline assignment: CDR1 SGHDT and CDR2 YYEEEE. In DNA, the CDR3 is TGTGCCAGCAGCTCTCGACTAGCGCTAACAGATACGCAGTATTTT. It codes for CASSSRLALTDTQYF.

This CDR3 is CASSWRRREKLFF. The CDR3 DNA is TGTGCCAGCAGCTGGAGGCGCCGGGAAAAACTGTTTTTT. V gene TRBV5-6 combines with J gene TRBJ1-4; D is ambiguous. CDR3 length: 13 amino acids. Germline lookup yields CDR1 SGHDT and CDR2 YYEEEE. V gave up 3 bases and J gave up 8 bases, with 11 bases separating them. The variable domain in full, completed from reference TRBV5-6 and TRBJ1-4, reads DAGVTQSPTHLIKTRGQQVTLRCSPKSGHDTVSWYQQALGQGPQFIFQYYEEEERQRGNFPDRFSGHQFPNYSSELNVNALLLGDSALYLCASSWRRREKLFFGSGTQLSVL.

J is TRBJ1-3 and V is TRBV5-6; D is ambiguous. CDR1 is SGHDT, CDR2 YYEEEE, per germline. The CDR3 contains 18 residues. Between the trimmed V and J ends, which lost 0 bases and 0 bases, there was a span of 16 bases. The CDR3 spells CASSLVSRTFDSGNTIYF. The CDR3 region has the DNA TGTGCCAGCAGCTTGGTCAGCCGGACCTTTGACTCTGGAAACACCATATATTTT.

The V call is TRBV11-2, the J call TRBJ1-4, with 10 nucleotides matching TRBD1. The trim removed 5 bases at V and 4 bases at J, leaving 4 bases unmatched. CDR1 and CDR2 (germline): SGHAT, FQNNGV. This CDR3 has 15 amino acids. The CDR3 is CASSQRTGGNEKLFF. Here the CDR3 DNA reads TGTGCCAGCAGCCAACGGACAGGGGGTAATGAAAAACTGTTTTTT.

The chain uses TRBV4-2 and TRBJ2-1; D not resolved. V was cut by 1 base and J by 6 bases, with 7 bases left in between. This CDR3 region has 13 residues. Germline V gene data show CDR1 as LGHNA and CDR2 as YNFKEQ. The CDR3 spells CASSQGELNEQFF. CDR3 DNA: TGTGCCAGCAGCCAAGGGGAACTCAATGAGCAGTTCTTC.

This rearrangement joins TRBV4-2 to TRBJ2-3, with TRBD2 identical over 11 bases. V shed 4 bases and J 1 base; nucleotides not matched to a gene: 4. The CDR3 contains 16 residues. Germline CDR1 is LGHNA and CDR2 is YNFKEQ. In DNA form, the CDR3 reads TGTGCCAGCAGCCTAGCGGGGGGGCAAGGCACAGATACGCAGTATTTT. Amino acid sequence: CASSLAGGQGTDTQYF.

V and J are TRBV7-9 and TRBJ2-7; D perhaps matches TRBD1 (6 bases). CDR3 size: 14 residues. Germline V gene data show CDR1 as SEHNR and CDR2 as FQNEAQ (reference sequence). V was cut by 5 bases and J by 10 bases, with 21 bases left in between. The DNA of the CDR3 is TGTGCCAGCAGCATCGACAGGACCCCCGGCGGCCAGTACTTC. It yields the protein CASSIDRTPGGQYF.

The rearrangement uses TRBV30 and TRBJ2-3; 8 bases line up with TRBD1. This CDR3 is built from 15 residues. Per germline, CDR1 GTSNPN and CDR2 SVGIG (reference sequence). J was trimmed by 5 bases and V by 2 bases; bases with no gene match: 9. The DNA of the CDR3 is TGTGCCTGGAGTACACAGGGGGAGGCCAGAGATACGCAGTATTTT. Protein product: CAWSTQGEARDTQYF. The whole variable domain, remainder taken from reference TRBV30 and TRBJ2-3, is SQTIHQWPATLVQPVGSPLSLECTVEGTSNPNLYWYRQAAGRGLQLLFYSVGIGQISSEVPQNLSASRPQDRQFILSSKKLLLSDSGFYLCAWSTQGEARDTQYFGPGTRLTVL.

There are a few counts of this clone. CDR3 residues: CASSKQRGAETQYF. CDR3 in DNA: TGTGCCAGCAGCAAACAAAGGGGCGCGGAGACCCAGTACTTC. The rearrangement links TRBV7-2 to TRBJ2-5; D might be TRBD1 (5 bases). Germline assignment: CDR1 SGHTA and CDR2 FQGNSA. Trimming pared 5 bases from V and 5 bases from J, leaving 15 bases between. The CDR3 runs 14 residues. The full variable domain, rest sourced from reference TRBV7-2 and TRBJ2-5, is GAGVSQSPSNKVTEKGKDVELRCDPISGHTALYWYRQSLGQGLEFLIYFQGNSAPDKSGLPSDRFSAERTGGSVSTLTIQRTQQEDSAVYLCASSKQRGAETQYFGPGTRLLVL.

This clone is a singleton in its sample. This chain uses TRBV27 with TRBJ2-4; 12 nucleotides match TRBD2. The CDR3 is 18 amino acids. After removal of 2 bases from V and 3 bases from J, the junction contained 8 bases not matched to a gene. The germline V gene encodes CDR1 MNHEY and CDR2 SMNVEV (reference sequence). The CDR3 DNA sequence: TGTGCCAGCAGTTTAAGGGCTAGCGGGGGGGCGGGCAAAAACATTCAGTACTTC. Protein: CASSLRASGGAGKNIQYF.

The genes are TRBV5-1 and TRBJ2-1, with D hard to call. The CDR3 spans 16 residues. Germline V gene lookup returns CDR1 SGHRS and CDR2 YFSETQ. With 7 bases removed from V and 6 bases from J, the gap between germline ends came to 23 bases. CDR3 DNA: TGCGCCAGCCGATTCGTCAGTAGAAACCTCCCCAATGAGCAGTTCTTC. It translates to CASRFVSRNLPNEQFF.